Following are 14 T cell receptor beta chains from one sample sequenced in a study of Ad26.COV2.S vaccination and SARS-CoV-2 variants. Sequenced by immunoSEQ multiplex PCR; TCRdb stores in-frame clones only, minus some. The sample records approximately 420,000 clones, roughly nine tenths being singletons. Treatment of the sample: roughly 20 received Ad26.COV2.S at low or high dose, single or two shots; a few received placebo; per-sample allocation not given. Sampling happened 63 days after the first vaccine or placebo injection. The sample here was peripheral blood, taken in a trial of Ad26.COV2.S vaccine versus placebo. Every receptor here comes from a person aged 18-60 years who received the Ad26.COV2.S COVID-19 vaccine or a placebo.

The chain is built from TRBV29-1 and TRBJ1-6, with a tentative D call TRBD1 (6 bases). The CDR3 consists of 13 residues. CDR1 and CDR2 (germline): SQVTM, ANQGSEA. V was clipped by 7 bases and J by 9 bases, with 16 bases between them. The CDR3 sequence: CSASTGDGSPLHF. DNA of the CDR3: TGCAGCGCTTCGACAGGAGACGGTTCACCCCTCCACTTT.

V usage is TRBV6-6 and J usage is TRBJ2-7, with a possible D match to TRBD1 (6 bases). The CDR3 is made up of 16 amino acids. Germline V gene data show CDR1 as MNHNY and CDR2 as SVGAGI (reference sequence). Trimming pared 0 bases from V and 3 bases from J, leaving 15 bases between. The CDR3 bases are TGTGCCAGCAGTTACTCTAGCCCAGGGGCAGGCTACGAGCAGTACTTC. It yields the protein CASSYSSPGAGYEQYF.

This clone is a singleton in its sample. The CDR3: CASSRKPFGADTEAFF. In DNA, the CDR3 is TGTGCCAGCAGCCGGAAACCTTTCGGGGCGGACACTGAAGCTTTCTTT. V usage is TRBV9 and J usage is TRBJ1-1; tentatively, D is TRBD1 (5 bases). Trimming left V 4 bases short and J 3 bases short, with 19 bases between. The germline gives CDR1 SGDLS, CDR2 YYNGEE. The CDR3 runs 16 residues.

This clone was seen more than once but under ten times. The rearrangement uses TRBV11-2 and TRBJ2-2; D unresolved. Germline CDR1 is SGHAT and CDR2 is FQNNGV. Trimming removed 4 bases at V and 1 base at J, with 10 bases between. The CDR3 sequence is 15 residues long. The CDR3 coding sequence is TGTGCCAGCAGCTCCGTCTCCTGGAACACCGGGGAGCTGTTTTTT. Translation: CASSSVSWNTGELFF.

The chain links TRBV7-2 to TRBJ1-5; 7 bases fit TRBD1. This CDR3 contains 15 residues. Germline V gene data show CDR1 as SGHTA and CDR2 as FQGNSA. V was clipped by 1 base and J by 3 bases; unmatched bases: 3. The CDR3 sequence: CASSLVGGNNQPQHF. In DNA, the CDR3 is TGTGCCAGCAGCTTAGTAGGGGGCAACAATCAGCCCCAGCATTTT.

The chain combines TRBV6-1 with TRBJ1-2; D is unresolved. CDR3 length: 13 amino acids. Trimming removed 3 bases at V and 4 bases at J, with 9 bases between. The germline V gene encodes CDR1 MNHNS and CDR2 SASEGT. The CDR3 coding sequence is TGTGCCAGCAGTGAGTCTGGGTTCTATGGCTACACCTTC. Protein product: CASSESGFYGYTF.

The rearrangement joins TRBV7-8 to TRBJ2-2; 8 bases fit TRBD2. This CDR3 comprises 17 residues. The germline V gene encodes CDR1 SGHVS and CDR2 FQNEAQ. Losses at the gene ends were 2 bases for V and 4 bases for J; bases not matched to a gene: 9. CDR3 DNA: TGTGCCAGCAGCTTACCCCGCCAGCGGGGGATCACCGGGGAGCTGTTTTTT. This encodes CASSLPRQRGITGELFF. Drawing the rest from reference TRBV7-8 and TRBJ2-2, the complete variable domain is GAGVSQSPRYKVAKRGQDVALRCDPISGHVSLFWYQQALGQGPEFLTYFQNEAQLDKSGLPSDRFFAERPEGSVSTLKIQRTQQEDSAVYLCASSLPRQRGITGELFFGEGSRLTVL.

This clone has just a few counts. The chain has TRBV7-2 and TRBJ1-1; D not resolved. Germline V gives CDR1 SGHTA, CDR2 FQGNSA. Trimming cost V 1 base and J 0 bases, with 9 bases left between them. This CDR3 is 15 amino acids long. The DNA of the CDR3 is TGTGCCAGCAGCTTAGTCCGGTTACTGAACACTGAAGCTTTCTTT. This gives the protein CASSLVRLLNTEAFF. Filled out from reference TRBV7-2 and TRBJ1-1, the complete variable domain reads GAGVSQSPSNKVTEKGKDVELRCDPISGHTALYWYRQSLGQGLEFLIYFQGNSAPDKSGLPSDRFSAERTGGSVSTLTIQRTQQEDSAVYLCASSLVRLLNTEAFFGQGTRLTVV.

Here the CDR3 reads CASSGHGGSTSGGYIYNEQFF. For the CDR3, the DNA is TGTGCCAGCAGCGGACACGGGGGGTCCACTAGCGGGGGCTACATTTACAATGAGCAGTTCTTC. This chain connects TRBV3-1 (or the pseudogene TRBV3-2) to TRBJ2-1; 11 bases are shared with TRBD2. This CDR3 is built from 21 residues. With V trimmed by 5 bases and J by 4 bases, 22 bases remained unmatched. Germline CDR1 and CDR2: LGHDT and YNNKEL (reference sequence).

The CDR3 DNA reads as TGTGCCAGCAGCGTAGGGCGAAGTGAGCAGTTCTTC. It codes for CASSVGRSEQFF. This sequence joins TRBV9 and TRBJ2-1; no clear D. Germline values: CDR1 SGDLS, CDR2 YYNGEE. Trimming cost V 0 bases and J 9 bases, with 7 bases left between them. The CDR3 loop spans 12 amino acids.

The chain uses TRBV7-2 and TRBJ1-1; D not certain. V shed 6 bases and J shed 4 bases, with 12 bases lying between them. The CDR3 sequence is 13 residues long. Germline lookup yields CDR1 SGHTA and CDR2 FQGNSA. As DNA, the CDR3 is TGTGCCAGCAGTTATAGGCGAGGCACTGAAGCTTTCTTT. Protein: CASSYRRGTEAFF.

The CDR3 region has the DNA TGTGCCAGCACCTGGAGCGAAGAGACCCAGTACTTC. Translation gives CASTWSEETQYF. The genes are TRBV6-5 and TRBJ2-5; D gene uncertain. The CDR3 is 12 amino acids. Trimming left V 7 bases short and J 3 bases short, with 9 bases between. CDR1 and CDR2 (germline): MNHEY, SVGAGI.

This clone was found a few times. The rearrangement joins TRBV2 to TRBJ1-2, with 7 bases that match TRBD1. The length of the CDR3 is 12 residues. J was trimmed by 8 bases and V by 2 bases; bases with no gene match: 2. Germline V gene data show CDR1 as SNHLY and CDR2 as FYNNEI. CDR3 nucleotides: TGTGCCAGCAGTGAAACAGGGGTCGGCTACACCTTC. Residues: CASSETGVGYTF.

The chain is built from TRBV7-8 and TRBJ1-6, with no clear D. Trimming removed 3 bases at V and 4 bases at J, with 13 bases between. The CDR3 covers 16 residues. CDR1 and CDR2 (germline): SGHVS, FQNEAQ. The CDR3 here is CASSLTDPGYNSPLHF. The DNA of the CDR3 is TGTGCCAGCAGCTTGACGGATCCGGGTTATAATTCACCCCTCCACTTT.